Described below is a single TCR beta chain sequence and its context. A junction end diverges from the germline sequence, so it may reflect a read error. This sample's RNA came from whole unsorted tissue. This sample was taken from a study of tumor and adjacent non-tumor tissue in lung cancer. At the level of the study: Patients comprised some eleven adenocarcinoma, a couple of squamous cell carcinoma and 1 small cell lung cancer.

TCRbeta libraries were built with three rounds of nested PCR, modified from ARM-PCR. TCRdb called the multiplex PCR reads again in MiXCR, with one record for every CDR3 protein. The table lists 84,000 or so distinct CDR3 sequences, roughly three fifths of them singletons. The receptor was isolated from a man between 65 and 80 years old with non-small cell lung cancer. Sequences were obtained from lung tumor tissue.

This CDR3 is CTSSSIGGVTDTQYF. The DNA for the CDR3 is TGTACCAGCAGCTCGATAGGGGGGGTAACAGATACGCAGTATTTT. The chain uses TRBV7-9 and TRBJ2-3, with D perhaps TRBD2 (7 bases). Germline V lookup: CDR1 SEHNR, CDR2 FQNEAQ (reference sequence). This CDR3 is 15 amino acids long.